This TCR beta chain is drawn from a study of spatial heterogeneity in lung cancer. Study-wide context: Tumor regions showed TCR transcript counts that correlated strongly with a T cell module score from matched bulk RNA-seq. Whole-study results and caveats: Within tumors, counts of expanded alpha and beta TCRs tracked tumor mutation counts.

This clonotype is labeled as medium-sized. Its antigen remains unknown. All TCR cDNA molecules were individually tagged with a unique molecular identifier. Each CDR3 protein gets one entry after TCRdb re-called the 5' RACE reads with MiXCR. The data hold 5,500 to 7,000 distinct CDR3 sequences, with about a sixth observed a single time. This sample's time point: sample taken at primary tumor resection. The donor group consisted of roughly 70 patients who had untreated, early-stage non-small cell lung cancer. Whole RNA was taken from tumor, nontumor lung or frozen PBMC; it was then sequenced unsorted. The specimen was lung tumor tissue, collected at surgery. The sequence derives from a male donor with early-stage non-small cell lung cancer.

The CDR3 DNA reads TGCGCCAGCAGTGAGGGGACTAGCGGGAGCAATGAGCAGTTCTTC. Translated: CASSEGTSGSNEQFF. V and J are TRBV10-2 and TRBJ2-1; TRBD2 agrees at 14 bases. Unmatched junction bases numbered 0, after V lost 2 bases and J lost 6 bases. This CDR3 has 15 amino acids. Germline CDR1 reads WSHSY; CDR2 reads SAAADI.